This T cell receptor (beta chain) comes out of a study of shared clonotypes between healthy human individuals. General observations from the study: The four-donor shared clonotypes exceeded non-shared clonotypes in generation probability, with non-shared ones scoring lower. Genetic and exposure-history diversity was limited by the few donors. Rarefaction gave evidence that sorted-subset sequencing remained incomplete despite large depth.

About this clone itself: The antigen is not known.

Repertoires were generated with immunoSEQ multiplex PCR, while TCRdb's copy carries only in-frame clones and drops some. The profile shows 550,000 to 750,000 clones, just under 97% of them singletons. J gave up 8 bases and V 5 bases, and 10 bases lay outside the gene matches. The CDR3 has 14 amino acids. Looked up from germline, CDR1 is SEHNR and CDR2 is FQNEAQ (reference sequence). Naive CD8 cells lacked CD45RO, underwent positive selection for CCR7 and left out terminally differentiated effector memory CD45RA+ cells. Caucasian adults residing in Nashville, Tennessee made up all the donors. The sequence was obtained from a woman aged 25 to 39 in good health. The sequenced material came from naive CD8+ T cells sorted from blood. This chain joins TRBV7-9 and TRBJ1-2; 8 nucleotides align to TRBD1. CDR3 nucleotide sequence: TGTGCCAGCAGCCTCGGGGGGACAGGCATGGGCTACACCTTC. Amino acids: CASSLGGTGMGYTF.